This T cell receptor beta chain came from a study of blood T cell repertoires in COVID-19. Trimming removed 4 bases from V and 5 bases from J, with 6 bases in between. Germline V gene data show CDR1 as MDHEN and CDR2 as SYDVKM. The CDR3 has 11 amino acids. Assay used: immunoSEQ multiplex PCR; TCRdb lists only in-frame clones, some missing. The table has tens of thousands of clones, roughly 78% seen once. This chain links TRBV28 with TRBJ2-7; D not resolved. The sample comprised peripheral blood. The source of this sequence is a woman aged 80 or older with acute or convalescent COVID-19. The CDR3 nucleotides read TGTGCCAGCAGTTGGCTGAACGAGCAGTACTTC. Amino acids: CASSWLNEQYF.